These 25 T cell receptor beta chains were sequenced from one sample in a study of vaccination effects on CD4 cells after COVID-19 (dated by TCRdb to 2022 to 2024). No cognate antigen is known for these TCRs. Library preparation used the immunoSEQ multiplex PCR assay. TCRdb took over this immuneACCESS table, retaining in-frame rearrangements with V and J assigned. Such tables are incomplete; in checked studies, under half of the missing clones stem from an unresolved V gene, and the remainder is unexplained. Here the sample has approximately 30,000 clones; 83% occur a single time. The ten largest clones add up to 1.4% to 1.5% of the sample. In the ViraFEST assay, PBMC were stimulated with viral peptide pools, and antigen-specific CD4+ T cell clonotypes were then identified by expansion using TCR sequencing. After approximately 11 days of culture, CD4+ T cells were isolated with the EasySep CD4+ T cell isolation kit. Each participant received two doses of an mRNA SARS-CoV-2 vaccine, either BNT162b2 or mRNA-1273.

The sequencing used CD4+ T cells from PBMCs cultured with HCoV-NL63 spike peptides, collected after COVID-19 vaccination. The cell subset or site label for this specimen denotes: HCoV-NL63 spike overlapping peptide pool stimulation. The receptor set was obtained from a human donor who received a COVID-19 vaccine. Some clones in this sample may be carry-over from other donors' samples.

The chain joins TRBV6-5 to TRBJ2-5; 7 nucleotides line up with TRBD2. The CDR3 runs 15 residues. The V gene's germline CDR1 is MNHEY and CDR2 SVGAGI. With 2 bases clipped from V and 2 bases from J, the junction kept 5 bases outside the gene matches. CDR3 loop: CASSYGGVRQETQYF. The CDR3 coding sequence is TGTGCCAGCAGTTACGGGGGGGTCAGACAAGAGACCCAGTACTTC.

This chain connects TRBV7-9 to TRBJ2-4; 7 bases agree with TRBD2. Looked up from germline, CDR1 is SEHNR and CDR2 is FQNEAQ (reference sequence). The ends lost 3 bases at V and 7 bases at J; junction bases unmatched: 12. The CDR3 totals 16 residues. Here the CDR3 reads CASSFWVGDGGNIQYF. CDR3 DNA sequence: TGTGCCAGCAGCTTTTGGGTCGGGGACGGGGGGAACATTCAGTACTTC.

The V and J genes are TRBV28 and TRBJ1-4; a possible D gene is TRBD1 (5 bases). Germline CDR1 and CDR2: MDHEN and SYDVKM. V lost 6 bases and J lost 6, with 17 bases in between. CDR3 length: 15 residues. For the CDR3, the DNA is TGTGCCAGCAGGGTTGGGGGGGTATTCGATGAAAAACTGTTTTTT. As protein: CASRVGGVFDEKLFF. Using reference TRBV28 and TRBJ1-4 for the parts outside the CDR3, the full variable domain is DVKVTQSSRYLVKRTGEKVFLECVQDMDHENMFWYRQDPGLGLRLIYFSYDVKMKEKGDIPEGYSVSREKKERFSLILESASTNQTSMYLCASRVGGVFDEKLFFGSGTQLSVL.

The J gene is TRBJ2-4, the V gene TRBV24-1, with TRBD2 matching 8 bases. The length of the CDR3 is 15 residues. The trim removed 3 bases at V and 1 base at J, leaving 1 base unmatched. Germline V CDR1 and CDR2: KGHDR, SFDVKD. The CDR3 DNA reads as TGTGCCACCAGTGATCCGGGAGGGGCCAAAAACATTCAGTACTTC. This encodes CATSDPGGAKNIQYF.

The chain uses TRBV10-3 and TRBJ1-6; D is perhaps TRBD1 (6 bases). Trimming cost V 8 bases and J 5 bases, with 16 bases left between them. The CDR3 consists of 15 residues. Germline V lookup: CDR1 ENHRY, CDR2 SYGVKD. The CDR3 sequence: CAIRGGTNNNSPLHF. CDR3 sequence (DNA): TGTGCCATCCGGGGGGGGACAAATAATAATTCACCCCTCCACTTT.

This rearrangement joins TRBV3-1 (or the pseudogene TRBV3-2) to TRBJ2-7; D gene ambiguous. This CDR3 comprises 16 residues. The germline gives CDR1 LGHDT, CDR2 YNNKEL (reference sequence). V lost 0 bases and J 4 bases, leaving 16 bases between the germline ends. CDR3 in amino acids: CASSQELAGPQYEQYF. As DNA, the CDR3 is TGTGCCAGCAGCCAAGAATTGGCAGGCCCTCAATACGAGCAGTACTTC.

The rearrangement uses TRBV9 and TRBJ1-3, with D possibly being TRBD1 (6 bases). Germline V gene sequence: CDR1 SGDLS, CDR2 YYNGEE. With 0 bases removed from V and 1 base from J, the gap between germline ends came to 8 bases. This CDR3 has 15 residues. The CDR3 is CASSVEGGSGNTIYF. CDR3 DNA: TGTGCCAGCAGCGTAGAGGGGGGATCTGGAAACACCATATATTTT.

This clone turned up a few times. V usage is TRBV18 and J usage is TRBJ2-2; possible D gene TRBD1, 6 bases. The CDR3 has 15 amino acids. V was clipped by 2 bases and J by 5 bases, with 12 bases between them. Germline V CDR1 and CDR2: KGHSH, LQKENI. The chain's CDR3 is CASSPTGIATGELFF. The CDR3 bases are TGTGCCAGCTCACCAACAGGGATCGCTACCGGGGAGCTGTTTTTT. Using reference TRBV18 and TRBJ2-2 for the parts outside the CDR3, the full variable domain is NAGVMQNPRHLVRRRGQEARLRCSPMKGHSHVYWYRQLPEEGLKFMVYLQKENIIDESGMPKERFSAEFPKEGPSILRIQQVVRGDSAAYFCASSPTGIATGELFFGEGSRLTVL.

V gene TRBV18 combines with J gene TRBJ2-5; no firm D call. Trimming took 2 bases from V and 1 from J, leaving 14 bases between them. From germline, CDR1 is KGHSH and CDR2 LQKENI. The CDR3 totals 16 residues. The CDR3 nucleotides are TGTGCCAGCTCACCAGGAAATATAATCCTCCAAGAGACCCAGTACTTC. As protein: CASSPGNIILQETQYF. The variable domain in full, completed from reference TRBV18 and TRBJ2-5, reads NAGVMQNPRHLVRRRGQEARLRCSPMKGHSHVYWYRQLPEEGLKFMVYLQKENIIDESGMPKERFSAEFPKEGPSILRIQQVVRGDSAAYFCASSPGNIILQETQYFGPGTRLLVL.

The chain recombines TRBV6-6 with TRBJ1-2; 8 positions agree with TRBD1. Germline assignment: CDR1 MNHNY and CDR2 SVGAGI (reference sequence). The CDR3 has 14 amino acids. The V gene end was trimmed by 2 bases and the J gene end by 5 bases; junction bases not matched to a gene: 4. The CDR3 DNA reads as TGTGCCAGCAGTTACACGACAGGGGATTATGGCTACACCTTC. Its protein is CASSYTTGDYGYTF.

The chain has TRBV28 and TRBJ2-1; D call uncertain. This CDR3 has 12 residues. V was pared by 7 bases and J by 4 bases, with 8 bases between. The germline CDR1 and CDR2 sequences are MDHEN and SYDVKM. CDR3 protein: CASKDRYNEQFF. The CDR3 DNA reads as TGTGCCAGCAAGGACCGATACAATGAGCAGTTCTTC.

For the CDR3, the DNA is TGCGCCAGCAGTCCAAATACCGGGACAGGGACATACAATGAGCAGTTCTTC. Amino acids: CASSPNTGTGTYNEQFF. The chain combines TRBV10-1 with TRBJ2-1, with 9 bases matching TRBD1. Germline V gives CDR1 WNHNN, CDR2 SYGVQD (reference sequence). After removal of 5 bases from V and 4 bases from J, the junction contained 12 bases not matched to a gene. The CDR3 is 17 amino acids.

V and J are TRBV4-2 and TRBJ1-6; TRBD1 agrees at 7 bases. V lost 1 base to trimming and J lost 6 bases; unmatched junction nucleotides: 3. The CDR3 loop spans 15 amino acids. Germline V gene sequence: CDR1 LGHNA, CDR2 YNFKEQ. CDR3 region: CASSQGDRFNSPLHF. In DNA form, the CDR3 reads TGTGCCAGCAGCCAAGGGGACAGATTTAATTCACCCCTCCACTTT.

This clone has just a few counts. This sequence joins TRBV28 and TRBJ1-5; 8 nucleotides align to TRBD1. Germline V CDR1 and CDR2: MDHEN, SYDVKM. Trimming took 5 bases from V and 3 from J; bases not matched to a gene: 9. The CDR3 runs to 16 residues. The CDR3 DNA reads TGTGCCAGCAGTGATAGCAGGGGGCCTCCCAATCAGCCCCAGCATTTT. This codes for CASSDSRGPPNQPQHF.

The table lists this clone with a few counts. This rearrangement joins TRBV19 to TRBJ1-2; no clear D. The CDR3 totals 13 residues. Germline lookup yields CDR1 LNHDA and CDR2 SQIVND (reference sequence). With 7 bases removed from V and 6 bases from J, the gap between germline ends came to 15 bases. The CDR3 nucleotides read TGTGCCAGTAAGGGCTGGGTGGAAGATGGCTACACCTTC. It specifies CASKGWVEDGYTF.

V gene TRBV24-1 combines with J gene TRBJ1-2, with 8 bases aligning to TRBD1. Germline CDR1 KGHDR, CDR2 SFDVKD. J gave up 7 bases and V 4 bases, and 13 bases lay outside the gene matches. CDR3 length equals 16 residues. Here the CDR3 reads CATSDARQGASSGYTF. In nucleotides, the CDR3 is TGTGCCACCAGTGACGCTAGGCAGGGGGCTTCGAGTGGCTACACCTTC.

The CDR3 region has the DNA TGTGCCAGCAGCAACCAGGGGCGGGGAGCTTCCTACGAGCAGTACGTC. Translating it yields CASSNQGRGASYEQYV. The V and J genes are TRBV5-4 and TRBJ2-7; tentatively, D is TRBD1 or TRBD2 (6 bases each). CDR1 and CDR2 from the germline V gene are SGHNT and YYREEE (reference sequence). The length of the CDR3 is 16 residues. Trimming removed 4 bases at V and 1 base at J, with 18 bases between.

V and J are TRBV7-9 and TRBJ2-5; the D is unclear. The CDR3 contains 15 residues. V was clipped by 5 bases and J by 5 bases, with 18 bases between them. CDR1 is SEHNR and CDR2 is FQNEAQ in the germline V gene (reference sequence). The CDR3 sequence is CASSIRGVPGETQYF. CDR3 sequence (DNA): TGTGCCAGCAGCATCCGTGGGGTGCCCGGGGAGACCCAGTACTTC. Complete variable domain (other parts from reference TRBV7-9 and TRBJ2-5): DTGVSQNPRHKITKRGQNVTFRCDPISEHNRLYWYRQTLGQGPEFLTYFQNEAQLEKSRLLSDRFSAERPKGSFSTLEIQRTEQGDSAMYLCASSIRGVPGETQYFGPGTRLLVL.

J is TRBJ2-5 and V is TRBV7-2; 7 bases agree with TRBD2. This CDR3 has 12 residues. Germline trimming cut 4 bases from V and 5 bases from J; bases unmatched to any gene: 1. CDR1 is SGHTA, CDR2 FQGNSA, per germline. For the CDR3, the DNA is TGTGCCAGCAGCTGGGGGGGGGAGACCCAGTACTTC. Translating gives CASSWGGETQYF.

CDR3 sequence reads: CATSDSSGGHTDTQYF. The CDR3 nucleotides are TGTGCCACCAGTGATTCAAGCGGGGGTCACACAGATACGCAGTATTTT. The chain recombines TRBV24-1 with TRBJ2-3, with 8 positions matching TRBD2. The CDR3 consists of 16 residues. Germline V gene sequence: CDR1 KGHDR, CDR2 SFDVKD. V dropped 2 bases and J dropped 2; count of bases not matched to a gene: 5.

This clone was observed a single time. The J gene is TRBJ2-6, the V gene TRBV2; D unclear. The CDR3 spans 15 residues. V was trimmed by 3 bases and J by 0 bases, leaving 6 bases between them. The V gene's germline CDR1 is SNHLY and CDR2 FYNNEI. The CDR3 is CASSEQYSGANVLTF. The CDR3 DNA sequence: TGTGCCAGCAGTGAGCAGTACTCTGGGGCCAACGTCCTGACTTTC.

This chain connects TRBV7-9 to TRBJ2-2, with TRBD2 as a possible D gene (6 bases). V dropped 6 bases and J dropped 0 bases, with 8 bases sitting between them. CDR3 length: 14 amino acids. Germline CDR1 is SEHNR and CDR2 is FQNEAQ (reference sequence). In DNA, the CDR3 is TGTGCCAGCAGGGAGGGCCCGAACACCGGGGAGCTGTTTTTT. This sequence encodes CASREGPNTGELFF. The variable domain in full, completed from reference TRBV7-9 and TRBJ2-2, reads DTGVSQNPRHKITKRGQNVTFRCDPISEHNRLYWYRQTLGQGPEFLTYFQNEAQLEKSRLLSDRFSAERPKGSFSTLEIQRTEQGDSAMYLCASREGPNTGELFFGEGSRLTVL.

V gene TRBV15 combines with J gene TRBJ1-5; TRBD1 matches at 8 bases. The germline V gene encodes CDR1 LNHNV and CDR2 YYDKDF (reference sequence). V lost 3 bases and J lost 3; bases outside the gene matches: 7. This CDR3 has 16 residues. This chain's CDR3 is CATSRTKDRDNQPQHF. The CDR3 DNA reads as TGTGCCACCAGCAGGACTAAGGACAGGGACAATCAGCCCCAGCATTTT.

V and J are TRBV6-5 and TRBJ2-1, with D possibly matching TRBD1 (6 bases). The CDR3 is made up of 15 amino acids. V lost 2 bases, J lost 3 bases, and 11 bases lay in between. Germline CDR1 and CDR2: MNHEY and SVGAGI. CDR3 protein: CASSYGGADYNEQFF. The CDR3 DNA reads TGTGCCAGCAGTTACGGGGGCGCGGACTACAATGAGCAGTTCTTC.

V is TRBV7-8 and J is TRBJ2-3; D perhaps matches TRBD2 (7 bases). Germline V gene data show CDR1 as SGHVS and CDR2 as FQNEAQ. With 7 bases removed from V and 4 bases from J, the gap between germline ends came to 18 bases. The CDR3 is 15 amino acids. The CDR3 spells CASTSLGGVADTQYF. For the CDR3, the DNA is TGTGCCAGCACCTCCCTAGGGGGGGTGGCAGATACGCAGTATTTT.